One sample yielded the 21 T cell receptor beta chains listed below, sequenced in a study of technical replicates of blood from four donors. The table came from immunoSEQ multiplex PCR; TCRdb's copy has only in-frame clones and leaves some out. The data contain more than 45,000 clones, about 95% of them singletons. Sequencing used PBMCs. These receptors all stem from a human donor in good health. Some clones in this sample may be carry-over from other donors' samples.

The count of this clone is one. The rearrangement joins TRBV18 to TRBJ2-7, with D tentatively TRBD1 (7 bases). The CDR3 loop spans 15 amino acids. Germline CDR1 and CDR2: KGHSH and LQKENI. Trimming removed 3 bases at V and 2 bases at J, with 14 bases between. CDR3 bases: TGTGCCAGCTCACCGATGACAGGGACTCCCTACGAGCAGTACTTC. Translating it yields CASSPMTGTPYEQYF.

The rearrangement links TRBV9 to TRBJ2-1; a weak D match, TRBD2 (5 bases). CDR3 size: 16 residues. The germline CDR1 and CDR2 sequences are SGDLS and YYNGEE. Trimming took off 4 bases at V and 0 bases at J, with 14 bases between the two ends. CDR3: CASSFRRAASYNEQFF. The CDR3 nucleotides read TGTGCCAGCAGCTTTCGGCGGGCGGCCTCCTACAATGAGCAGTTCTTC.

This clone was observed once. The J gene is TRBJ2-3, the V gene TRBV5-6; D may be TRBD1 (6 bases). The CDR3 length is 16 residues. V was cut by 3 bases and J by 0 bases, with 14 bases left in between. Germline loops: CDR1 SGHDT, CDR2 YYEEEE. As DNA, the CDR3 is TGTGCCAGCAGCTCAATAGGACAGACTAGCACAGATACGCAGTATTTT. Protein product: CASSSIGQTSTDTQYF.

J is TRBJ1-6 and V is TRBV7-9; tentative D call: TRBD1 (6 bases). The CDR3 has 15 residues. Trimming took 6 bases from V and 6 from J, leaving 15 bases between them. The germline V gene has CDR1 SEHNR and CDR2 FQNEAQ (reference sequence). In nucleotides, the CDR3 is TGTGCCAGCAGTCTGACAGGAGGATCTAATTCACCCCTCCACTTT. It encodes CASSLTGGSNSPLHF.

This clone was counted between two and nine times. Written as DNA, the CDR3 is TGCGCCAGCAGCCAAGACGGGCAGGGGGCATACAATGAGCAGTTCTTC. It yields the protein CASSQDGQGAYNEQFF. V usage is TRBV4-3 and J usage is TRBJ2-1; 8 bases are a match to TRBD1. In germline, CDR1 is LGHNA, CDR2 YSLEER. The CDR3 totals 16 residues. With V trimmed by 0 bases and J by 4 bases, 5 bases remained unmatched.

The chain has TRBV29-1 and TRBJ2-7, with 8 bases aligning to TRBD1. Germline V gene lookup returns CDR1 SQVTM and CDR2 ANQGSEA. The J segment lost 0 bases and the V segment lost 6 bases, leaving 7 bases of the junction unmatched. CDR3 size: 14 residues. CDR3 DNA sequence: TGCAGCGTCCTGACAGGGGAGTCCTCCTACGAGCAGTACTTC. This codes for CSVLTGESSYEQYF.

CDR3 bases: TGTGCCAGCCGACTAGCGGGGGGCGACCAAGAGACCCAGTACTTC. It specifies CASRLAGGDQETQYF. The chain has TRBV18 and TRBJ2-5, with 13 nucleotides matching TRBD2. Trimming at V came to 8 bases and at J to 0 bases, leaving 3 bases not matched to a gene. The CDR3 is 15 residues long. Germline values: CDR1 KGHSH, CDR2 LQKENI.

The rearrangement uses TRBV29-1 and TRBJ1-2; D remains ambiguous. V gave up 0 bases and J gave up 3 bases, with 11 bases separating them. The CDR3 length is 14 residues. Germline V CDR1 and CDR2: SQVTM, ANQGSEA. The chain's CDR3 is CSVEDQQPHYGYTF. The CDR3 nucleotides read TGCAGCGTTGAAGATCAACAGCCACACTATGGCTACACCTTC.

V is TRBV2 and J is TRBJ2-3, with 8 bases matching TRBD2. CDR1 and CDR2 from the germline V gene are SNHLY and FYNNEI. V was pared by 10 bases and J by 1 base, with 7 bases of the junction left unmatched. CDR3 length: 14 residues. CDR3 loop: CAKTGSGGTDTQYF. The CDR3, as DNA: TGTGCCAAAACAGGTAGCGGGGGCACAGATACGCAGTATTTT.

This chain uses TRBV4-2 with TRBJ2-3; 13 bases are a match to TRBD2. The CDR3 is 18 residues long. Germline CDR1 is LGHNA and CDR2 is YNFKEQ. V lost 4 bases and J lost 2; bases outside the gene matches: 9. The CDR3 sequence: CASSPGPGTSGATDTQYF. CDR3 sequence (DNA): TGTGCCAGCAGCCCCGGCCCGGGGACTAGCGGGGCCACAGATACGCAGTATTTT.

V is TRBV4-3 and J is TRBJ2-1; 7 bases are shared with TRBD2. Germline V CDR1 and CDR2: LGHNA, YSLEER. V lost 0 bases to trimming and J lost 5 bases; unmatched junction nucleotides: 4. This CDR3 comprises 15 residues. The CDR3 coding sequence is TGCGCCAGCAGCCAAGAGGTGCGGGGGAACAATGAGCAGTTCTTC. It is translated as CASSQEVRGNNEQFF.

J is TRBJ1-1 and V is TRBV27, with 7 bases fitting TRBD1. Germline assignment: CDR1 MNHEY and CDR2 SMNVEV (reference sequence). The CDR3 spans 14 residues. The junction had 3 bases not matched to a gene; V was cut back by 0 bases and J by 5 bases. The CDR3 nucleotides read TGTGCCAGCAGTTTATCAGGGGGCTGGACTGAAGCTTTCTTT. This sequence encodes CASSLSGGWTEAFF.

This chain joins TRBV15 and TRBJ2-3; TRBD2 matches 7 bases. The CDR3 contains 17 residues. Germline CDR1 and CDR2: LNHNV and YYDKDF (reference sequence). Trimming removed 3 bases from V and 5 bases from J; junction bases left unmatched: 14. This CDR3 reads CATSSQRASGPGDTQYF. The CDR3 DNA reads TGTGCCACCAGCAGTCAGAGGGCTAGCGGACCGGGAGATACGCAGTATTTT.

The chain recombines TRBV29-1 with TRBJ1-4; D remains unclear. The V end was cut by 3 bases, the J end by 7 bases, with 9 bases between. Per the germline V gene, CDR1 is SQVTM and CDR2 is ANQGSEA. The CDR3 extends over 12 amino acids. The CDR3 nucleotides read TGCAGCGTTGACACGGGTGGTGAAAAACTGTTTTTT. Translated: CSVDTGGEKLFF.

This chain links TRBV21-1 with TRBJ1-1. TRBV21-1 is recorded as a pseudogene. The CDR3 spans 15 residues. Written as DNA, the CDR3 is TGTGCCAGCAGCAAAAGAGAGAGGGTGAACACTGAAGCTTTCTTT. This translates into CASSKRERVNTEAFF.

The V call is TRBV29-1, the J call TRBJ1-3; unclear D gene. V lost 3 bases and J 4 bases, leaving 10 bases between the germline ends. There are 13 residues in the CDR3. Looked up from germline, CDR1 is SQVTM and CDR2 is ANQGSEA. CDR3 sequence reads: CSVEGFSGNTIYF. The DNA of the CDR3 is TGCAGCGTTGAGGGCTTCTCGGGAAACACCATATATTTT.

The chain recombines TRBV5-1 with TRBJ2-5; the match to TRBD1 covers 11 bases. In germline, CDR1 is SGHRS, CDR2 YFSETQ. There are 15 residues in the CDR3. The ends lost 2 bases at V and 4 bases at J; junction bases unmatched: 4. CDR3 region: CASSLLDRGRETQYF. The CDR3 nucleotides read TGCGCCAGCAGCTTACTGGACAGGGGGCGAGAGACCCAGTACTTC.

V and J are TRBV15 and TRBJ1-4; tentative D call: TRBD1 (6 bases). Trimming pared 0 bases from V and 4 bases from J, leaving 9 bases between. Germline V gene data show CDR1 as LNHNV and CDR2 as YYDKDF (reference sequence). The CDR3 has 15 residues. The DNA of the CDR3 is TGTGCCACCAGCAGAGATCAGGGACATAATGAAAAACTGTTTTTT. This translates into CATSRDQGHNEKLFF.

This clone was recorded only once. The V and J genes are TRBV5-5 and TRBJ1-5, with D unclear. From germline, CDR1 is SGHKS and CDR2 YYEKEE (reference sequence). The V end lost 2 bases, the J end lost 5 bases, and 14 bases lay between the germline ends. This CDR3 region has 15 residues. CDR3 DNA sequence: TGTGCCAGCAGCTTCTTCGGATCGGCGGATCAGCCCCAGCATTTT. Translated, it gives CASSFFGSADQPQHF.

The chain recombines TRBV6-5 with TRBJ1-2; 12 bases line up with TRBD1. Germline V gives CDR1 MNHEY, CDR2 SVGAGI. This CDR3 has 15 residues. With V trimmed by 5 bases and J by 8 bases, 9 bases remained unmatched. CDR3 sequence reads: CASSVSGQGAWGYTF. The CDR3, as DNA: TGTGCCAGCAGTGTCTCGGGACAGGGGGCTTGGGGCTACACCTTC.

The V and J genes are TRBV5-1 and TRBJ2-1; 9 nucleotides align to TRBD2. The CDR3 loop spans 14 amino acids. Trimming cost V 5 bases and J 3 bases; bases outside gene matches: 3. Germline V gives CDR1 SGHRS, CDR2 YFSETQ. The CDR3 DNA reads as TGCGCCAGCAGGTTAGCGGGAGTCTACAATGAGCAGTTCTTC. Amino acids: CASRLAGVYNEQFF. The full variable domain, completed using reference TRBV5-1 and TRBJ2-1, is KAGVTQTPRYLIKTRGQQVTLSCSPISGHRSVSWYQQTPGQGLQFLFEYFSETQRNKGNFPGRFSGRQFSNSRSEMNVSTLELGDSALYLCASRLAGVYNEQFFGPGTRLTVL.